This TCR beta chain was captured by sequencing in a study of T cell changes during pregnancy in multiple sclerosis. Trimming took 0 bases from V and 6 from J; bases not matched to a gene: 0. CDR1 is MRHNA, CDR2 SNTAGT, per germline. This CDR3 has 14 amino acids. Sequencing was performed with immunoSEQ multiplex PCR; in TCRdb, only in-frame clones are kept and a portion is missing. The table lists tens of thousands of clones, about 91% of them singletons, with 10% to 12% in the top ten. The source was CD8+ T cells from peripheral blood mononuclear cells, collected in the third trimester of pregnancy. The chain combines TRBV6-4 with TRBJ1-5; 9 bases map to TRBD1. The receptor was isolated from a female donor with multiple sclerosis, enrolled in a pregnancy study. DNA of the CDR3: TGTGCCAGCAGTGACTCGACAGGGGGTCAGCCCCAGCATTTT. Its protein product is CASSDSTGGQPQHF.